The clone carrying this T cell receptor beta chain was seen a handful of times. Antigen unknown. The record originates from a study of T cells after yellow fever vaccination. Conversion of TCR transcripts into cDNA relied on 5'RACE template switching, which added a universal primer site and UMIs. MiXCR, run by TCRdb on the 5' RACE reads, gives a single entry per CDR3 protein. The sample lists about 68,000 distinct CDR3 sequences, just over 6.5% occurring once. Study results and caveats: Sorted repertoires could include abundant contaminating clonotypes from bulk cells. Post-booster repertoires contained most primary-vaccination clones again (almost 97% CD4, less than 90% CD8).

CDR1 KGHDR and CDR2 SFDVKD come from the germline V gene. The CDR3 runs to 16 residues. The V end lost 1 base, the J end lost 5 bases, and 16 bases lay between the germline ends. J is TRBJ2-5 and V is TRBV24-1, with a tentative D call TRBD1 (5 bases). The material sequenced was CD8+ T cells sorted from PBMCs, taken roughly 47 days after the first yellow fever vaccination. The receptor's source is a man aged 18 to 35 who received the YFV17D yellow fever vaccine. The CDR3, as DNA: TGTGCCACCAGTGATTTTAAAAGGGGCTATATGGAGACCCAGTACTTC. This translates into CATSDFKRGYMETQYF.